The clone carrying this TCR beta chain was counted at least ten times. This sample is part of a study of T cells in Graves' hyperthyroidism and ophthalmopathy. TCR beta CDR3 region amplification was performed from RNA transcripts. The primer set for the first-round RT-PCR of the TCR CDR3 was HTBI. A single record per CDR3 protein comes from TCRdb applying MiXCR to the multiplex PCR reads. The sample carries roughly 290,000 distinct CDR3 sequences, about an eighth recorded once. The clonotype comes from a middle-aged woman with Graves' hyperthyroidism. The specimen sequenced was blood.

The CDR3 DNA reads as TGTGCCAGCAGCACTCGCTTCTTGGAGACCCAGTACTTC. Translating gives CASSTRFLETQYF. V gene TRBV7-9 combines with J gene TRBJ2-5, with no clear D. The germline V gene encodes CDR1 SEHNR and CDR2 FQNEAQ (reference sequence). The CDR3 contains 13 residues. Trimming took off 5 bases at V and 5 bases at J, with 12 bases between the two ends.